Below are 29 T cell receptor beta chains sequenced from a single sample in a study of cytomegalovirus exposure and HLA in healthy donors. Researchers ran the PCR with 60 Vbeta and 13 Jbeta primers. This table comes from immunoSEQ multiplex PCR, and its TCRdb copy is limited to in-frame clones, with some not included. The data contain a few hundred thousand clones, under 80% of them singletons. Specimen: PBMCs. These receptors originate from a girl aged 2-10 years in good health and CMV-seronegative.

This clone came up a few times. J is TRBJ1-1 and V is TRBV5-6; TRBD1 might be the D (5 bases). This CDR3 contains 16 residues. CDR1 is SGHDT and CDR2 is YYEEEE in the germline V gene. The ends were cut back, 4 bases at V and 4 bases at J, with 20 bases in the middle. In nucleotides, the CDR3 is TGTGCCAGCAGCATCTGGGGCGAACAACACCTCACTGAAGCTTTCTTT. It encodes CASSIWGEQHLTEAFF.

This clone turned up a few times. This sequence joins TRBV6-6 and TRBJ1-4; D perhaps matches TRBD1 (5 bases). CDR3 size: 12 residues. The germline V gene has CDR1 MNHNY and CDR2 SVGAGI (reference sequence). V gave up 8 bases and J gave up 6 bases, with 10 bases separating them. CDR3 sequence reads: CASPTRDEKLFF. CDR3 nucleotides: TGTGCCAGCCCCACCAGGGATGAAAAACTGTTTTTT.

The chain is built from TRBV13 and TRBJ2-7, with a possible D match to TRBD1 (6 bases). Germline V lookup: CDR1 PRHDT, CDR2 FYEKMQ (reference sequence). V was trimmed by 3 bases and J by 3 bases, leaving 12 bases between them. CDR3 length equals 14 residues. The CDR3 is CASSLGAVDYEQYF. The CDR3 bases are TGTGCCAGCAGCTTGGGGGCAGTAGACTACGAGCAGTACTTC.

The CDR3 protein is CASSQQGTNEKLFF. CDR3 DNA: TGTGCCAGCAGTCAACAGGGTACTAATGAAAAACTGTTTTTT. The V and J genes are TRBV6-1 and TRBJ1-4, with D perhaps matching TRBD1 (6 bases). Germline CDR1 reads MNHNS; CDR2 reads SASEGT. The CDR3 is 14 amino acids. The germline V and J ends were trimmed by 5 bases and 2 bases, with 9 bases remaining between them.

The chain combines TRBV19 with TRBJ1-1; maybe TRBD1 (6 bases). V lost 3 bases and J 6 bases, leaving 11 bases between the germline ends. CDR1 is LNHDA and CDR2 is SQIVND in the germline V gene (reference sequence). The CDR3 spans 13 residues. CDR3 sequence reads: CASSMAGASEAFF. The CDR3 DNA is TGTGCCAGTAGTATGGCGGGGGCGTCTGAAGCTTTCTTT.

The genes are TRBV27 and TRBJ1-2; no clear D gene. Trimming removed 5 bases at V and 3 bases at J, with 13 bases between. There are 14 residues in the CDR3. Germline lookup yields CDR1 MNHEY and CDR2 SMNVEV (reference sequence). CDR3 DNA sequence: TGTGCCAGCAGTCCGCTCGGGGTTGACTATGGCTACACCTTC. This codes for CASSPLGVDYGYTF.

V and J are TRBV30 and TRBJ1-5, with D possibly being TRBD1 (6 bases). Germline loops: CDR1 GTSNPN, CDR2 SVGIG (reference sequence). This CDR3 is 16 amino acids long. V was pared by 2 bases and J by 6 bases, with 20 bases between. The chain's CDR3 is CAWSLRGFGIAQPQHF. The DNA for the CDR3 is TGTGCCTGGAGTTTGAGGGGGTTTGGTATAGCTCAGCCCCAGCATTTT.

With respect to this clone: At the DNA level, this CDR3 is encoded by other sequences in the same sample as well. This chain joins TRBV6-1 and TRBJ1-5; D possibly corresponds to TRBD1 (5 bases). The V and J ends lost 6 bases and 2 bases respectively, with 11 bases between them. Germline values: CDR1 MNHNS, CDR2 SASEGT. The CDR3 is 14 amino acids. Here the CDR3 reads CASRGQGGNQPQHF. CDR3 nucleotide sequence: TGTGCCAGCAGAGGTCAGGGCGGCAATCAGCCCCAGCATTTT.

The CDR3 sequence is CASSLDYTSEQYF. DNA for the CDR3: TGTGCCAGCAGCTTAGATTACACCTCGGAGCAGTACTTC. The V call is TRBV11-2, the J call TRBJ2-7; no clear D. The V gene lost 0 bases and the J gene lost 7 bases, with 10 bases spanning the gap. Germline V CDR1 and CDR2: SGHAT, FQNNGV. The CDR3 consists of 13 residues.

This chain uses TRBV27 with TRBJ1-2; TRBD1 agrees at 8 bases. CDR3 length: 13 residues. Germline V gene data show CDR1 as MNHEY and CDR2 as SMNVEV (reference sequence). The V gene end was trimmed by 7 bases and the J gene end by 8 bases; junction bases not matched to a gene: 9. The CDR3 DNA sequence: TGTGCCAGCACCCGACAGGGGCGAGAAGGCTACACCTTC. As protein: CASTRQGREGYTF.

The V call is TRBV5-8, the J call TRBJ2-1; D perhaps matches TRBD1 (6 bases). There are 16 residues in the CDR3. Germline V gene data show CDR1 as SGHTS and CDR2 as YDEGEE. V was cut by 0 bases and J by 7 bases, with 17 bases left in between. The chain's CDR3 is CASSLGTALRTNEQFF. The CDR3 nucleotides read TGTGCCAGCAGCTTGGGGACAGCCCTCAGGACGAATGAGCAGTTCTTC.

The chain employs TRBV4-2 and TRBJ2-1; a weak D match, TRBD2 (6 bases). V shed 4 bases and J shed 3 bases, with 7 bases lying between them. The germline CDR1 and CDR2 sequences are LGHNA and YNFKEQ. This CDR3 has 13 residues. The CDR3 protein is CASSRGDYNEQFF. CDR3 DNA sequence: TGTGCCAGCAGCCGGGGGGACTACAATGAGCAGTTCTTC.

The rearrangement uses TRBV5-1 and TRBJ2-7; D is perhaps TRBD1 (5 bases). This CDR3 spans 14 amino acids. Trimming took 4 bases from V and 2 from J, leaving 13 bases between them. The V gene's germline CDR1 is SGHRS and CDR2 YFSETQ. Here the CDR3 reads CASSAITGPYEQYF. The CDR3 region has the DNA TGCGCCAGCAGCGCCATCACAGGTCCCTACGAGCAGTACTTC.

This clone has only a few counts. CDR3 in DNA: TGTGCCAGTAGCCGGGGACTAGCGGGAGCCTACGAGCAGTACTTC. Translating gives CASSRGLAGAYEQYF. The genes are TRBV19 and TRBJ2-7; 14 bases map to TRBD2. Germline values: CDR1 LNHDA, CDR2 SQIVND (reference sequence). CDR3 length: 15 residues. With V trimmed by 6 bases and J by 2 bases, 3 bases remained unmatched.

DNA of the CDR3: TGTGCCAGCAGAATTGACAGGGGTTCGTGGGGCGAGCAGTACTTC. It encodes CASRIDRGSWGEQYF. This sequence joins TRBV2 and TRBJ2-7; 8 bases map to TRBD1. The germline gives CDR1 SNHLY, CDR2 FYNNEI. V was clipped by 6 bases and J by 6 bases; unmatched bases: 13. This CDR3 spans 15 amino acids.

This chain joins TRBV5-1 and TRBJ2-6; a possible D gene is TRBD1 (6 bases). This CDR3 region has 16 residues. Trimming cost V 1 base and J 2 bases, with 10 bases left between them. Germline values: CDR1 SGHRS, CDR2 YFSETQ. CDR3 sequence (DNA): TGCGCCAGCAGCTTGACCAGGGGCGCTGGGGCCAACGTCCTGACTTTC. Translating it yields CASSLTRGAGANVLTF. Full variable domain (missing parts from reference TRBV5-1 and TRBJ2-6): KAGVTQTPRYLIKTRGQQVTLSCSPISGHRSVSWYQQTPGQGLQFLFEYFSETQRNKGNFPGRFSGRQFSNSRSEMNVSTLELGDSALYLCASSLTRGAGANVLTFGAGSRLTVL.

The chain couples TRBV5-4 to TRBJ1-1, with TRBD1 matching 7 bases. This CDR3 has 16 amino acids. The germline V gene encodes CDR1 SGHNT and CDR2 YYREEE (reference sequence). J lost 7 bases, V lost 4 bases, and 16 bases had no gene match. CDR3 in amino acids: CASSPKTKTGRNEAFF. For the CDR3, the DNA is TGTGCCAGCAGCCCGAAGACTAAGACAGGGAGGAATGAAGCTTTCTTT.

In this sample, this clone turned up once. V and J are TRBV2 and TRBJ2-1, with 7 bases that match TRBD1. The CDR3 runs 14 residues. Germline assignment: CDR1 SNHLY and CDR2 FYNNEI. V shed 6 bases and J 7 bases; nucleotides not matched to a gene: 9. The CDR3 DNA reads TGTGCCAGCAGCGCGATGGACAGGCTGAATGAGCAGTTCTTC. As protein: CASSAMDRLNEQFF.

The chain recombines TRBV30 with TRBJ2-7; no firm D call. Between the trimmed V and J ends, which lost 0 bases and 6 bases, there was a span of 15 bases. There are 14 residues in the CDR3. CDR1 is GTSNPN and CDR2 is SVGIG in the germline V gene (reference sequence). The CDR3 DNA follows: TGTGCCTGGAGTGTACGATCGGCGAGAGGCGAGCAGTACTTC. Its translation is CAWSVRSARGEQYF.

The chain employs TRBV30 and TRBJ1-1; 7 positions match TRBD1. J lost 5 bases, V lost 2 bases, and 5 bases had no gene match. The CDR3 is 13 residues long. CDR1 and CDR2 from the germline V gene are GTSNPN and SVGIG (reference sequence). CDR3 loop: CAWSPLRGTEAFF. In DNA form, the CDR3 reads TGTGCCTGGAGTCCCCTCAGGGGGACTGAAGCTTTCTTT.

The chain is built from TRBV27 and TRBJ2-3; 8 nucleotides match TRBD2. The CDR3 consists of 17 residues. Germline V CDR1 and CDR2: MNHEY, SMNVEV (reference sequence). Trimming removed 1 base from V and 4 bases from J; junction bases left unmatched: 10. DNA for the CDR3: TGTGCCAGCAGTTTATTGGTACCTGTCGGGGGGGCAGATACGCAGTATTTT. This codes for CASSLLVPVGGADTQYF.

The gene calls are TRBV4-1 and TRBJ2-7; 11 bases are a match to TRBD1. Germline trimming cut 1 base from V and 3 bases from J; bases unmatched to any gene: 5. This CDR3 spans 16 amino acids. The germline CDR1 and CDR2 sequences are MGHRA and YSYEKL. The CDR3: CASSQVGTGGLYEQYF. CDR3 bases: TGCGCCAGCAGCCAAGTTGGGACAGGGGGTCTCTACGAGCAGTACTTC.

This clone was seen a few times. The chain recombines TRBV5-1 with TRBJ2-5, with TRBD1 identical over 9 bases. The CDR3 spans 14 residues. Germline V gene data show CDR1 as SGHRS and CDR2 as YFSETQ. With V trimmed by 4 bases and J by 5 bases, 6 bases remained unmatched. In DNA form, the CDR3 reads TGCGCCAGCAGCCCAACAGGGGGCATGGAGACCCAGTACTTC. This translates into CASSPTGGMETQYF. The variable domain in full, with the rest retrieved from reference TRBV5-1 and TRBJ2-5, is KAGVTQTPRYLIKTRGQQVTLSCSPISGHRSVSWYQQTPGQGLQFLFEYFSETQRNKGNFPGRFSGRQFSNSRSEMNVSTLELGDSALYLCASSPTGGMETQYFGPGTRLLVL.

The rearrangement uses TRBV5-4 and TRBJ1-5; 9 bases align to TRBD1. This CDR3 region has 15 residues. Germline V gives CDR1 SGHNT, CDR2 YYREEE (reference sequence). The ends lost 0 bases at V and 7 bases at J; junction bases unmatched: 5. The CDR3 DNA reads TGTGCCAGCAGCTTGGGGACAGGGGAGGGCCAGCCCCAGCATTTT. It specifies CASSLGTGEGQPQHF. The full variable domain, completed using reference TRBV5-4 and TRBJ1-5, is ETGVTQSPTHLIKTRGQQVTLRCSSQSGHNTVSWYQQALGQGPQFIFQYYREEENGRGNFPPRFSGLQFPNYSSELNVNALELDDSALYLCASSLGTGEGQPQHFGDGTRLSIL.

The chain joins TRBV7-2 to TRBJ1-1, with 7 bases fitting TRBD1. V lost 7 bases, J lost 5 bases, and 10 bases stayed unmatched. This CDR3 is built from 14 residues. CDR1 SGHTA and CDR2 FQGNSA come from the germline V gene. CDR3 sequence reads: CASTRRQGRTEAFF. The CDR3 DNA reads as TGTGCCAGCACCAGAAGACAGGGTCGGACTGAAGCTTTCTTT.

This clone was observed a single time. The chain employs TRBV29-1 and TRBJ1-2, with no clear D. The length of the CDR3 is 11 residues. Germline V gene data show CDR1 as SQVTM and CDR2 as ANQGSEA. The V end lost 7 bases, the J end lost 6 bases, and 12 bases lay between the germline ends. CDR3 residues: CSARVVDGYTF. DNA of the CDR3: TGCAGCGCCCGGGTCGTCGATGGCTACACCTTC.

J is TRBJ2-2 and V is TRBV5-4, with 9 bases lining up with TRBD1. The CDR3 is made up of 17 amino acids. Germline V gives CDR1 SGHNT, CDR2 YYREEE (reference sequence). V trimming: 4 bases; J trimming: 1 base; junction bases outside the gene matches: 8. CDR3 amino acids: CASSLRPGQGNTGELFF. The CDR3 DNA follows: TGTGCCAGCAGCCTGAGACCGGGACAGGGGAACACCGGGGAGCTGTTTTTT.

The chain uses TRBV14 and TRBJ2-7, with 7 bases matching TRBD1. The CDR3 loop spans 15 amino acids. Losses at the gene ends were 0 bases for V and 2 bases for J; bases not matched to a gene: 4. The V gene's germline CDR1 is SGHDN and CDR2 FVKESK. The CDR3 coding sequence is TGTGCCAGCAGCCAAGACAGGGGGATGACCTACGAGCAGTACTTC. It translates to CASSQDRGMTYEQYF.

This clone was counted once. The V and J genes are TRBV7-9 and TRBJ1-1, with 8 positions matching TRBD1. This CDR3 comprises 12 residues. V shed 6 bases and J 7 bases; nucleotides not matched to a gene: 4. Germline CDR1 and CDR2: SEHNR and FQNEAQ (reference sequence). The CDR3 region is CASSSDRDEAFF. CDR3 DNA: TGTGCCAGCAGTTCGGACAGGGATGAAGCTTTCTTT.